This T cell receptor (beta chain) was sequenced for a study of T cells in tumors after PD-1 blockade. Study at large: Daily vismodegib 150 mg continued in a subset of anti-PD-1-treated patients. Mean per tumor sample: approximately 26,000 templates (about 550-100,000), 6,000 to 7,500 unique clonotypes.

This CDR3 spans 19 amino acids. The V and J ends lost 4 bases and 0 bases, in that order; junction bases with no gene match: 13. The germline gives CDR1 LGHNA, CDR2 YNFKEQ. This clone has more than one count but fewer than ten. The target antigen is unknown. Assay used: immunoSEQ multiplex PCR; TCRdb lists only in-frame clones, some missing. The sample lists 9,100 or so clones, 50% to 70% occurring once. Study-wide points: Some novel exhausted tumor clones appeared in pre-treatment blood, suggesting peripheral recruitment. Only pre- versus post-treatment comparisons showed clonal replacement.

The V gene is TRBV4-2, the J gene TRBJ2-2, with 8 bases that match TRBD2. The sample was tumor tissue, taken after anti-PD-1 treatment. This clonotype originated in a human donor with basal cell carcinoma. The DNA of the CDR3 is TGTGCCAGCAGCCTGAGGCCCAGCGGGGGAAACGCGAACACCGGGGAGCTGTTTTTT. It translates to CASSLRPSGGNANTGELFF.